The entry that follows covers one T cell receptor (beta chain) sequence. Its antigen is currently not known. Base qualities are missing; no much larger clone stands one base away. This entry belongs to a study of T cells in Graves' hyperthyroidism and ophthalmopathy (dated by TCRdb to between 2018 and 2021). Notes on the research overall: Peripheral blood was sampled at the time of initial diagnosis, prior to any treatment. Once sampling was done, hyperthyroidism patients were given methimazole at a starting dose of 30 mg daily, whereas ophthalmopathy patients were given high-dose intravenous methylprednisolone. A discovery cohort of about 100 patients, roughly 45 with Graves' ophthalmopathy and about 58 with stable Graves' hyperthyroidism, was used to find distinguishing TCR V-J signatures. TCR Vbeta CDR3 sequencing of fewer than 150 peripheral blood samples (under 45 ophthalmopathy, roughly 74 hyperthyroidism and roughly 17 progressor patients) is reported in the paper. In about 6 Graves' hyperthyroidism patients, the study also compared T-cell repertoires from thyroid tissue with T-cell repertoires from blood. Whether ophthalmopathy could be predicted prospectively was tested in an independent validation cohort made up of about 18 hyperthyroidism patients plus 17 patients who later progressed to ophthalmopathy. The approximately 100 discovery patients were randomly divided into training and test sets at a 7:3 ratio. The research as a whole found: A 13 V-J signature model separated ophthalmopathy from stable hyperthyroidism, with approximately 87% sensitivity and 81% to 83% specificity in cross-validation and 80%/75% in testing. In validation, the model predicted progression to ophthalmopathy a median of about 6.8 months before onset, with roughly 68% sensitivity and more than 72% specificity. Sample size was not statistically predetermined, and investigators were not blinded to group allocation. Most expanded thyroid clonotypes (frequency above 0.001) were also detected in blood, a finding suggesting that blood repertoires may reflect thyroid immune responses.

Ophthalmopathy patients had moderately to severely active disease, with a Clinical Activity Score of 3 or more, a NOSPECS grade of 4 or more, and a disease duration of less than 3 months. Any patient with an uncontrolled infection, another autoimmune disease, pregnancy or lactation was excluded. Diagnoses were established on the basis of clinical symptoms, serum thyroxine and TRAb, thyroid ultrasound, and orbital computed tomography. PBMCs were isolated from about 9 ml of fresh peripheral blood by Ficoll-Paque density gradient centrifugation. Trizol reagent was used to extract total RNA, and RNA quality was then checked on an Agilent 2100 Bioanalyzer. The TCR beta CDR3 regions were amplified from the RNA transcripts. A first-round RT-PCR of the TCR CDR3 used the HTBI primer set with the Qiagen OneStep RT-PCR kit. The libraries were constructed in a second round of multiplex PCR and then size-selected and purified. Paired-end sequencing of the libraries was performed with 100 bp reads on an Illumina HiSeq2000. In the paper's pipeline: SOAPnuke was used to process the raw data, with reads discarded if the reads contained adapters or uncalled bases, had a mean Phred below 15, or lacked an exact constant-primer or identifier match. High-quality paired reads were merged using COPE v1.2.5, and each unique nucleotide sequence was defined as a clonotype. Clonotypes were aligned to IMGT TRBV, TRBD and TRBJ reference segments using MiTCR v1.1. Only V-J combinations with frequency above 0.0001, covering about 99% of repertoires, were analysed. A TCS score was defined as the ratio of F50 (clonal expansion) to E x V (chaos), with BLOSUM62-based TCRdist applied between CDR3 peptides within each V-J. Welch's t-statistics and random forest reduced fewer than 550 V-J features to roughly 13, which were used in a naive Bayes classifier (R e1071). TCRdb itself trimmed the public reads at Q25 with fastp, ran MiXCR and retained productive beta chains. A single entry per CDR3 protein holds the most common genes and DNA from its merged rows. Here the V and J calls rest on TCRdb's processing, not on the authors' analysis. The sample table contains about half a million distinct CDR3 sequences; only one count was recorded for approximately 25% of them. 10% to 12% of the sample is taken by the ten largest.

The CDR3 covers 17 residues, taking in both the cysteine and the phenylalanine. Just CDR3 DNA is preserved here, 51 bases in frame from base 1. V and J are truncated by 6 bases and 0 bases respectively, leaving an intervening sequence of 20 bases. The germline V gene yields MDHEN for CDR1 and SYDVKM for CDR2. This chain joins TRBV28 to TRBJ1-1; the D segment could be TRBD1, given 6 matching bases. The receptor was isolated from a woman aged 30 to 39 with Graves' ophthalmopathy. Material for sequencing was blood. The nucleotide sequence reads TGTGCCAGCAGCCAAAACCGGGACAACCCCTTGAACACTGAAGCTTTCTTT. This gives the protein CASSQNRDNPLNTEAFF.